The clone carrying this T cell receptor (beta chain) occurred a few times. Antigen specificity is unknown. Indicated treatment: approximately 9-day PBMC culture with coronavirus spike peptide pools or control peptides (ViraFEST assay). Once obtained from cultured CD4+ T cells, the DNA was sequenced using the Oncomine TCR Beta short-read assay. TCRdb itself ran the PCR reads through MiXCR, one entry per CDR3 protein. The data contain about 10,000 distinct CDR3 sequences, roughly 75% of them singletons. The V and J ends lost 5 bases and 0 bases respectively, with 23 bases between them. The CDR3 is 19 amino acids. The data were obtained in a study of vaccination and CD4 T cells after COVID-19. On the study more broadly: Six men and four women formed the convalescents, two being Hispanic. Study-wide points: Convalescent patients had a median around 90% of post-vaccine SARS-CoV-2-reactive clones that were detected only after vaccination, not before it.

The clonotype was recovered from a human donor who had recovered from COVID-19. The V call is TRBV12-3 or TRBV12-4, the J call TRBJ1-5; D gene uncertain. The sequencing sample was made of CD4+ T cells from blood, cultured in vitro. DNA of the CDR3: TGTGCCAGCAGTCTATATCGGGGTGGGCTTACGGATAGCAATCAGCCCCAGCATTTT. Translating it yields CASSLYRGGLTDSNQPQHF.